This T cell receptor beta chain is from a study of a mutant IDH1 vaccine in newly diagnosed glioma. Overall study: Vaccination began 4-6 weeks post radiotherapy alone, or with temozolomide cycles. Before enrollment, the patients had been treated with radiotherapy alone, temozolomide alone, or both together. Most of them had received both.

The time point is: week 47, end of study. The content of each vaccine dose was 300 ug of mutant IDH1 20-mer peptide, and topical imiquimod accompanied it. Vaccination of patients was performed eight times, in weeks 1, 3, 5, 7, 11, 15, 19 and 23. On this clone: Its antigen is undetermined.

TCRdb's copy holds only in-frame clones and misses some; the assay was immunoSEQ multiplex PCR. The sample records 56,000 or so clones, 76% being singletons. This sample comprised PBMCs, obtained from a glioma patient whose treatment included an IDH1 peptide vaccine. The TCR sequence derives from a woman in her thirties or forties with glioma. Some clones in this sample may be carry-over from other donors' samples.

The CDR3 coding sequence is TGTGCCAGCAGCCCGGACAGTCCCTACGAGCAGTACTTC. Amino acid sequence: CASSPDSPYEQYF. The chain joins TRBV7-2 to TRBJ2-7, with D possibly being TRBD1 (6 bases). Germline V gives CDR1 SGHTA, CDR2 FQGNSA. CDR3 length: 13 amino acids. Trimming cost V 5 bases and J 2 bases, with 10 bases left between them.